This is a list of T cell receptor beta chains from one sample in a study of blood T cell repertoires in COVID-19. Data came from immunoSEQ multiplex PCR; TCRdb stores just in-frame clones and leaves some out. The sample has 45,000 to 50,000 clones, roughly 80% seen once. The sample taken for sequencing was peripheral blood. Receptor source: a man between 35 and 55 years old with acute or convalescent COVID-19. Both conserved end residues are part of each CDR3. The order of the fields is D gene, V gene, clone size, CDR3 protein. D genes are given only for firm matches. Not all rows give a size; the values are once, few, many and, for expanded clones, a class.

d_call: NA
v_call: TRBV5-1
clone_size: once
cdr3_aa: CASSPDGGSGNTIYF

d_call: NA
v_call: TRBV28
clone_size: NA
cdr3_aa: CASSLGGTGYGYTF

d_call: TRBD1
v_call: TRBV7-6
clone_size: NA
cdr3_aa: CASSERTGADGYTF

d_call: TRBD1
v_call: TRBV24-1
clone_size: NA
cdr3_aa: CATSFAGTGRGNEQFF

d_call: NA
v_call: TRBV24-1
clone_size: NA
cdr3_aa: CATTSSRSADTGELFF

d_call: TRBD1
v_call: TRBV27
clone_size: NA
cdr3_aa: CASSLGLGQGAVGYTF

d_call: NA
v_call: TRBV7-2
clone_size: NA
cdr3_aa: CASSSQLGEGETQYF

d_call: TRBD2
v_call: TRBV3-1/TRBV3-2
clone_size: NA
cdr3_aa: CASNLAGGRETQYF

d_call: TRBD2
v_call: TRBV11-2
clone_size: few
cdr3_aa: CASSPTSGGRFF

d_call: TRBD2
v_call: TRBV27
clone_size: NA
cdr3_aa: CASSYRLAGDDEQFF

d_call: NA
v_call: TRBV7-2
clone_size: few
cdr3_aa: CASSSGRNQPQHF

d_call: NA
v_call: TRBV7-9
clone_size: NA
cdr3_aa: CASSYGGNTGELFF

d_call: TRBD1
v_call: TRBV18
clone_size: NA
cdr3_aa: CASQQSTGGLLSFYGYTF

d_call: NA
v_call: TRBV11-2
clone_size: NA
cdr3_aa: CASSLVLSGANVLTF

d_call: NA
v_call: TRBV5-1
clone_size: NA
cdr3_aa: CASSLDSAFYGYTF

d_call: TRBD1
v_call: TRBV10-3
clone_size: NA
cdr3_aa: CAISGTGDQPQHF

d_call: TRBD1
v_call: TRBV28
clone_size: NA
cdr3_aa: CASNFRQGARNTEAFF

d_call: NA
v_call: TRBV2
clone_size: NA
cdr3_aa: CASSYRDYEQYF

d_call: NA
v_call: TRBV5-1
clone_size: NA
cdr3_aa: CASSLNGQGWTEAFF

d_call: TRBD1
v_call: TRBV19
clone_size: NA
cdr3_aa: CASRPTGVPYEQYF

d_call: TRBD1
v_call: TRBV2
clone_size: NA
cdr3_aa: CASRGDSYNSPLHF

d_call: TRBD2
v_call: TRBV5-6
clone_size: NA
cdr3_aa: CASSLRGGVNEQFF

d_call: TRBD2
v_call: TRBV5-1
clone_size: NA
cdr3_aa: CASSAGTSLGLEQYF

d_call: TRBD2
v_call: TRBV7-2
clone_size: NA
cdr3_aa: CASSSGTSGGRGSYNEQFF

d_call: NA
v_call: TRBV5-1
clone_size: NA
cdr3_aa: CASMGQLNTEAFF

d_call: NA
v_call: TRBV12-3/TRBV12-4
clone_size: NA
cdr3_aa: CASTKTGFEQYF

d_call: TRBD1
v_call: TRBV11-3
clone_size: NA
cdr3_aa: CASSASRTGQNEQFF

d_call: TRBD1
v_call: TRBV5-1
clone_size: NA
cdr3_aa: CASSLGLTGGRGYTF

d_call: TRBD2
v_call: TRBV5-1
clone_size: NA
cdr3_aa: CASSFPAGGNEQFF

d_call: TRBD1
v_call: TRBV5-1
clone_size: NA
cdr3_aa: CASSPTDRGQGLDEQFF

d_call: NA
v_call: TRBV25-1
clone_size: NA
cdr3_aa: CASSSTSGAQYF

d_call: NA
v_call: TRBV28
clone_size: NA
cdr3_aa: CASSRRVYNEQFF

d_call: TRBD2
v_call: TRBV9
clone_size: NA
cdr3_aa: CASSVSGGLKETQYF

d_call: TRBD1
v_call: TRBV7-2
clone_size: NA
cdr3_aa: CASSLRQGGNYGYTF

d_call: NA
v_call: TRBV5-8
clone_size: NA
cdr3_aa: CASSLRTGGVETQYF

d_call: NA
v_call: TRBV6-4
clone_size: NA
cdr3_aa: CASSVGDGHYNEQFF

d_call: NA
v_call: TRBV11-2
clone_size: NA
cdr3_aa: CASSFVRTGNTIYF

d_call: TRBD2
v_call: TRBV5-1
clone_size: once
cdr3_aa: CASSLAPRSGEETQYF

d_call: NA
v_call: TRBV12-3/TRBV12-4
clone_size: NA
cdr3_aa: CASTRGLYQPQHF

d_call: NA
v_call: TRBV7-8
clone_size: NA
cdr3_aa: CASSLVRETQYF

d_call: TRBD1
v_call: TRBV6-5
clone_size: NA
cdr3_aa: CASSGQGAYLYGYTF

d_call: NA
v_call: TRBV6-5
clone_size: NA
cdr3_aa: CASSYSGQHLYEQYF

d_call: TRBD1
v_call: TRBV7-2
clone_size: NA
cdr3_aa: CASSEQGKPGANVLTF

d_call: NA
v_call: TRBV3-1/TRBV3-2
clone_size: NA
cdr3_aa: CASSQDPGSYNEQFF